Sequencing of this T cell receptor (beta chain) was carried out in a study of blood T cell repertoires in COVID-19. Study processing details: Quantification of nucleated cells was approximated via reference gene primer amplification. Here immunoSEQ multiplex PCR was the method, and the copy in TCRdb shows in-frame clones only, minus some. V, J and clone size reflect that table, while D and trimming were determined from the DNA. The table has roughly 150,000 clones, roughly four fifths seen once. CDR3 length: 14 amino acids. CDR1 SGHVS and CDR2 FQNEAQ come from the germline V gene. Trimming at V came to 1 base and at J to 10 bases, leaving 6 bases not matched to a gene.

The TCR originated in a man between 65 and 85 years old who had recovered from COVID-19. The chain has TRBV7-8 and TRBJ2-1, with 8 bases fitting TRBD2. Input material: peripheral blood. CDR3 sequence: CASSLGGLETEQFF. The DNA of the CDR3 is TGTGCCAGCAGCTTAGGGGGACTAGAAACGGAGCAGTTCTTC.